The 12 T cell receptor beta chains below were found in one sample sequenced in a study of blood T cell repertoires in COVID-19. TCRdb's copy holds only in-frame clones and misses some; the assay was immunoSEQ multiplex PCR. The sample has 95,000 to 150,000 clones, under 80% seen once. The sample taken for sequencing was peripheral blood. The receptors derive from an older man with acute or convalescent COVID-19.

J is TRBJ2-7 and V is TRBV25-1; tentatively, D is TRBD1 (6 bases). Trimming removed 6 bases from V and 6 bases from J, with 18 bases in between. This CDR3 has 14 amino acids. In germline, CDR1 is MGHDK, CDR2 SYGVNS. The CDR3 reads CASRGPGTPLEQYF. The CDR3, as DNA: TGTGCCAGCAGAGGGCCCGGGACACCCCTCGAGCAGTACTTC.

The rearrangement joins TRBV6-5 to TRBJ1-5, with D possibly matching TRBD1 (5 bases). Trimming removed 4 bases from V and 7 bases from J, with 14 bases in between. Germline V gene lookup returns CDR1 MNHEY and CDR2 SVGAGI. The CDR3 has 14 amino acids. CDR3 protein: CASSSSTAGQPQHF. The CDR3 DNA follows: TGTGCCAGCAGTTCGTCGACAGCGGGACAGCCCCAGCATTTT.

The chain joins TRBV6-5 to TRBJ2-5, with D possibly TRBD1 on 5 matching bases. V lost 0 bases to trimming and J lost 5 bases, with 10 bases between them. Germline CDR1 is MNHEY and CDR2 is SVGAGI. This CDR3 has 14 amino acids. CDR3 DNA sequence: TGTGCCAGCAGTTACTCGCAGGGTCCTGAGACCCAGTACTTC. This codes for CASSYSQGPETQYF.

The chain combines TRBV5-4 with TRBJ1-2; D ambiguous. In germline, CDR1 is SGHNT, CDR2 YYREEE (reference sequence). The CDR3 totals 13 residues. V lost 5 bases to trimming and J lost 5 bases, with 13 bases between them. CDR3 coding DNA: TGTGCCAGCAGAATGGGTTCGGGTTATGGCTACACCTTC. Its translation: CASRMGSGYGYTF.

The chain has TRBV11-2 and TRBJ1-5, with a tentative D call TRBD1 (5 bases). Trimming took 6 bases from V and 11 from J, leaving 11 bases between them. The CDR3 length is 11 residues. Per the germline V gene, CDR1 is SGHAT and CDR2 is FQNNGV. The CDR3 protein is CASSSGGAQHF. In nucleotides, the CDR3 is TGTGCCAGCAGTTCCGGGGGGGCCCAGCATTTT.

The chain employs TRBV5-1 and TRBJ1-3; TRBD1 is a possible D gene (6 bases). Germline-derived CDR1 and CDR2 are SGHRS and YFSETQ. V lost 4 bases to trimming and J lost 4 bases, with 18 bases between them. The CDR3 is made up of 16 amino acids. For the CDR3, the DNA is TGCGCCAGCAGCCTACTACAGGGTTCAATCGGAAACACCATATATTTT. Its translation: CASSLLQGSIGNTIYF.

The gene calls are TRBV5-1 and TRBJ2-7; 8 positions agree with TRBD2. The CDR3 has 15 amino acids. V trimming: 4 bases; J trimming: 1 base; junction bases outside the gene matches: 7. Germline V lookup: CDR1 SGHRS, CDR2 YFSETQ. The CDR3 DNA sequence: TGCGCCAGCAGCCATGAGGGACTAGATTCCTACGAGCAGTACTTC. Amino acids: CASSHEGLDSYEQYF. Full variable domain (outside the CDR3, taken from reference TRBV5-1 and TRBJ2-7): KAGVTQTPRYLIKTRGQQVTLSCSPISGHRSVSWYQQTPGQGLQFLFEYFSETQRNKGNFPGRFSGRQFSNSRSEMNVSTLELGDSALYLCASSHEGLDSYEQYFGPGTRLTVT.

CDR3 coding DNA: TGCAGTGCTAGTTGGATGGTGGATAGCGGGGAGACCCAGTACTTC. Translating gives CSASWMVDSGETQYF. V usage is TRBV20-1 and J usage is TRBJ2-5; TRBD2 aligns across 7 bases. CDR3 length: 15 amino acids. V shed 3 bases, J shed 5 bases, and the junction held 12 bases outside the gene matches. Germline CDR1 DFQATT, CDR2 SNEGSKA (reference sequence).

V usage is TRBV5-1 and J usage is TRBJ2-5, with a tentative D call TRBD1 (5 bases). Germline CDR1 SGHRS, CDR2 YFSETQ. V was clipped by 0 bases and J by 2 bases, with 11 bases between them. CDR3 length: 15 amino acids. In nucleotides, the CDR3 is TGCGCCAGCAGCTTGGCCCCTCAGGGACAAGAGACCCAGTACTTC. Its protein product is CASSLAPQGQETQYF.

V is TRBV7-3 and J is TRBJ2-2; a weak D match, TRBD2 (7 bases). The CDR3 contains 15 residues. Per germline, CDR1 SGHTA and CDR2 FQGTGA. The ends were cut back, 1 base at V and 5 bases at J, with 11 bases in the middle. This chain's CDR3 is CASSLIGGQTGELFF. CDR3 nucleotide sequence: TGTGCCAGCAGCTTAATCGGGGGGCAGACCGGGGAGCTGTTTTTT. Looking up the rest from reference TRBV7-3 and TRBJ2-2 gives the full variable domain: GAGVSQTPSNKVTEKGKYVELRCDPISGHTALYWYRQSLGQGPEFLIYFQGTGAADDSGLPNDRFFAVRPEGSVSTLKIQRTERGDSAVYLCASSLIGGQTGELFFGEGSRLTVL.

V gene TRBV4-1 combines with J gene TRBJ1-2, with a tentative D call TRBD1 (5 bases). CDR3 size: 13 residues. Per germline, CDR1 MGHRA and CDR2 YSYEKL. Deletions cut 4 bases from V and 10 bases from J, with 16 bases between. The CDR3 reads CASSLQRDLLYTF. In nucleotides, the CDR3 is TGCGCCAGCAGCCTCCAGCGGGACCTGCTCTACACCTTC.

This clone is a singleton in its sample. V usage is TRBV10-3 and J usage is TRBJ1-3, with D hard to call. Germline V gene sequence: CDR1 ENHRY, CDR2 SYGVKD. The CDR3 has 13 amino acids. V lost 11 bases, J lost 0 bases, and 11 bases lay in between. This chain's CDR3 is CASRSGSGNTIYF. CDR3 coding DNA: TGTGCCTCTAGATCGGGCTCTGGAAACACCATATATTTT.